The rows below give T cell receptor beta chains drawn from one sample of a study of OX40 agonist ivuxolimab in advanced cancers. Assay used: immunoSEQ multiplex PCR; TCRdb lists only in-frame clones, some missing. The sample includes 100,000 to 130,000 clones, about 91% of them seen just once. The sequenced sample was CD4+ or CD8+ T cells sorted from blood, obtained in a trial of the OX40 agonist ivuxolimab. Receptors originate from an adult with an advanced solid tumor such as melanoma, head and neck, liver or kidney cancer. The CDR3 runs from the conserved cysteine through the conserved F or W. A row's size may be missing; if present it is once, few, many or a size class.

TRBV11-2	TRBJ2-3	-	CASSLNSGRSDTQYF
TRBV5-1	TRBJ2-7	once	CASSSGLLYEQYF
TRBV19	TRBJ1-5	-	CASSRGTVSNQPQHF
TRBV6-6	TRBJ2-2	-	CATRGRTNTEELFF
TRBV29-1	TRBJ2-7	-	CSVSSRRGEEQYF
TRBV5-1	TRBJ2-7	-	CASSLDPSGYEQYF
TRBV6-1	TRBJ1-4	-	CASRDHEKLFF
TRBV5-1	TRBJ1-3	-	CASSLEARPTGNTIYF
TRBV6-1	TRBJ2-7	-	CASSLNYEQYF
TRBV6-5	TRBJ2-7	-	CASSSADSNSKQYF
TRBV19	TRBJ1-1	-	CASSIRWQNLAEAFF
TRBV19	TRBJ2-4	-	CASSSQGAGKNIQYF
TRBV6-4	TRBJ2-2	-	CARQGAQSGELFF
TRBV6-1	TRBJ1-1	once	CASSEALQGSFLREAFF
TRBV6-1	TRBJ1-1	once	CATASWGNTEAFF
TRBV21-1	TRBJ2-5	-	CASRTGGGETQYF
TRBV11-2	TRBJ1-6	-	CASSQDPSSTGTYNSPLHF
TRBV25-1	TRBJ1-4	once	CASSDWGRREKLFF
TRBV7-3	TRBJ2-2	-	CASSLTGIANTGELFF
TRBV6-1	TRBJ2-7	once	CASSEAEGPSYEQYF
TRBV11-3	TRBJ2-5	-	CASSLVLGLAGVQETQYF
TRBV9	TRBJ2-2	-	CASSVGLTGELFF
TRBV7-8	TRBJ2-6	-	CASSLASSGANVLTF
TRBV6-6	TRBJ1-3	once	CASDDRGSSGNTIYF
TRBV5-8	TRBJ2-1	-	CASSLPYNEQFF
TRBV15	TRBJ2-2	-	CATNRDRGTGELFF
TRBV10-3	TRBJ2-5	-	CAISERNRQETQYF
TRBV6-5	TRBJ1-5	-	CASSYRRGDQPQHF
TRBV9	TRBJ1-1	-	CASSVGPGETEAFF
TRBV5-1	TRBJ1-4	once	CASSLVGDNEKLFF
TRBV6-5	TRBJ1-2	-	CASGDRGYGYTF
TRBV5-1	TRBJ2-2	-	CASSLDPRDRVNLNTGELFF